This is a list of T cell receptor beta chains from one sample in a study of T cell clones after liver transplantation. Sequenced by immunoSEQ multiplex PCR; TCRdb stores in-frame clones only, minus some. The sample holds under 35,000 clones, 90% to 95% seen once. The sample in question was CD8+ T cells from blood, obtained 12 months after liver transplant. The receptors were gathered from a human patient who received a liver transplant. Some T cells may have originated in the graft donor. The CDR3 runs from the conserved cysteine through the conserved F or W. The order of the fields is J gene, V gene, CDR3 protein.

j_gene: TRBJ2-7
v_gene: TRBV5-8
CDR3aa: CASSFRQGGYEQYF

j_gene: TRBJ1-2
v_gene: TRBV2
CDR3aa: CASNQDRPGYTF

j_gene: TRBJ2-7
v_gene: TRBV4-1
CDR3aa: CASSQGTGAPYEQYF

j_gene: TRBJ2-7
v_gene: TRBV11-3
CDR3aa: CASRAGKDNEQYF

j_gene: TRBJ1-2
v_gene: TRBV28
CDR3aa: CASSYRTNPTNYGYTF

j_gene: TRBJ1-5
v_gene: TRBV9
CDR3aa: CASSVGSNQPQHF

j_gene: TRBJ2-1
v_gene: TRBV7-7
CDR3aa: CASSPSDEQFF

j_gene: TRBJ1-1
v_gene: TRBV27
CDR3aa: CASSSGPPEAFF

j_gene: TRBJ1-4
v_gene: TRBV5-1
CDR3aa: CASSLGDRAEKLFF

j_gene: TRBJ2-5
v_gene: TRBV7-6
CDR3aa: CASSPPGTGVLETQYF

j_gene: TRBJ2-1
v_gene: TRBV7-9
CDR3aa: CASSRGNEQFF

j_gene: TRBJ2-3
v_gene: TRBV2
CDR3aa: CASSGGDVTDTQYF

j_gene: TRBJ1-5
v_gene: TRBV19
CDR3aa: CASSIRDSNQPQHF

j_gene: TRBJ2-5
v_gene: TRBV5-6
CDR3aa: CASSGRSGRNPAGETQYF

j_gene: TRBJ2-2
v_gene: TRBV7-3
CDR3aa: CASSWQGALGTGELFF

j_gene: TRBJ2-5
v_gene: TRBV5-4
CDR3aa: CASTTIGTGEETQYF

j_gene: TRBJ1-1
v_gene: TRBV7-6
CDR3aa: CASSLGQKNTEAFF

j_gene: TRBJ2-7
v_gene: TRBV11-3
CDR3aa: CASSLDLGGDVYEQYF

j_gene: TRBJ2-1
v_gene: TRBV4-2
CDR3aa: CASSRGLQEEQFF

j_gene: TRBJ2-7
v_gene: TRBV15
CDR3aa: CATSRDSEEGSYEQYF